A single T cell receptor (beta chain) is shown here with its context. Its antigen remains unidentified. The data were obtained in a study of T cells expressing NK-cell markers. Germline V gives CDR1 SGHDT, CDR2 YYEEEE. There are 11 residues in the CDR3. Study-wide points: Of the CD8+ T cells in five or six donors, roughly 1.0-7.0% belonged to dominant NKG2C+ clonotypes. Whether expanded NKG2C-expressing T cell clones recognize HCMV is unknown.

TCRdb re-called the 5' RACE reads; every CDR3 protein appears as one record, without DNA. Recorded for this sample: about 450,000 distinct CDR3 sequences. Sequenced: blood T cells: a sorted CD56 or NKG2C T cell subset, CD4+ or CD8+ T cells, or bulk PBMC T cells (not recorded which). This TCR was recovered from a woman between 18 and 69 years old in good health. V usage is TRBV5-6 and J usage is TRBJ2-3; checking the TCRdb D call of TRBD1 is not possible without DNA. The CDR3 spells CASSLGPGQYF.